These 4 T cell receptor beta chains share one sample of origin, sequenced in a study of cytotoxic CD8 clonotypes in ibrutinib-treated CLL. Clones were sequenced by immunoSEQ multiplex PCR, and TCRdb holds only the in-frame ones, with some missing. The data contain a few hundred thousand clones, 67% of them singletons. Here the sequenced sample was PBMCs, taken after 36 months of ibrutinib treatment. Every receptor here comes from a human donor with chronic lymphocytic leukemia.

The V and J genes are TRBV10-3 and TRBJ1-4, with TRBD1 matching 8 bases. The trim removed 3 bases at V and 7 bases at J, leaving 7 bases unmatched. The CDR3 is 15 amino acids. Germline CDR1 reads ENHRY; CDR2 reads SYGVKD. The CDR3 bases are TGTGCCATCAGTGACCCCGGGACAGGAGGTGAAAAACTGTTTTTT. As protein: CAISDPGTGGEKLFF.

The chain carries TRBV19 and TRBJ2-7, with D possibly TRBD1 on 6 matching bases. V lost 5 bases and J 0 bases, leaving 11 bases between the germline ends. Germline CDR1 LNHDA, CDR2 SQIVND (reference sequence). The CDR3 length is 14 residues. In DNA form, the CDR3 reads TGTGCCAGTAGTGATACAGGGTCCTCCTACGAGCAGTACTTC. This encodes CASSDTGSSYEQYF.

In nucleotides, the CDR3 is TGTGCCAGCAGCGTTAGCGGGAGGTTCGACAATGAGCAGTTCTTC. Amino acid sequence: CASSVSGRFDNEQFF. This rearrangement joins TRBV9 to TRBJ2-1; the match to TRBD2 covers 10 bases. Trimming took 2 bases from V and 5 from J; bases not matched to a gene: 4. CDR3 length: 15 residues. Germline V lookup: CDR1 SGDLS, CDR2 YYNGEE.

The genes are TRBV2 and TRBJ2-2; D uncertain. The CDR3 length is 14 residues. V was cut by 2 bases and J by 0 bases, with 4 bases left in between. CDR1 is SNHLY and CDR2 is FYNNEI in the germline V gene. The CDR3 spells CASSERPNTGELFF. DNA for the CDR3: TGTGCCAGCAGTGAAAGGCCGAACACCGGGGAGCTGTTTTTT. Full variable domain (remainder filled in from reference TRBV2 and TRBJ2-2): EPEVTQTPSHQVTQMGQEVILRCVPISNHLYFYWYRQILGQKVEFLVSFYNNEISEKSEIFDDQFSVERPDGSNFTLKIRSTKLEDSAMYFCASSERPNTGELFFGEGSRLTVL.